This paragraph covers one T cell receptor beta chain sequence. The CDR3 has 12 residues. From germline, CDR1 is SGDLS and CDR2 YYNGEE. Between the trimmed V and J ends, which lost 5 bases and 5 bases, there was a span of 10 bases. These data belong to a study of shared clonotypes between healthy human individuals. For the study at large: Per donor, three plates held CD4 naive cells, three held CD4 memory, two held CD8 naive and one held CD8 memory.

Method: immunoSEQ multiplex PCR; TCRdb's copy keeps in-frame clones and lacks some. The sample consists of around 750,000 clones, around two thirds of them appearing once. The chain carries TRBV9 and TRBJ2-5, with a weak D call TRBD1 (5 bases). The sequencing input was memory CD4+ T cells sorted from blood. The subset is: CD45RA-negative fraction. This TCR was recovered from a woman younger than 45 in good health. In nucleotides, the CDR3 is TGTGCCAGCAGAGGGGCATCCGAGACCCAGTACTTC. This encodes CASRGASETQYF.